Listed below are T cell receptor beta chains from one sample, sequenced in a study of neurological immune-mediated disorders. TCRdb ran MiXCR on the 5' RACE reads and lists one entry per CDR3 protein. The sample gives 15,000 to 20,000 distinct CDR3 sequences, around 10% of which show up once; 25% to 30% is in the top ten. Sequenced: CD8+ T cells from blood. These receptors all come from a woman aged 50 to 60 in good health. Each CDR3 is given with its conserved first and last residue. The order of the fields is V gene, J gene, CDR3 protein.

TRBV4-1	TRBJ1-6	CASSHRTDRVNSPLHF
TRBV6-5	TRBJ2-5	CASSYSKDVAGGGLETQYF
TRBV5-1	TRBJ1-4	CASSPLGGVEKLFF
TRBV20-1	TRBJ2-1	CSAPRLAGDNEQFF
TRBV5-6	TRBJ2-3	CASSVDRWDTDTQYF
TRBV20-1	TRBJ2-6	CSARVDSAGANVLTF
TRBV10-3	TRBJ2-1	CATGQGADEQFF
TRBV28	TRBJ2-1	CASSLFGGSYNEQFF
TRBV29-1	TRBJ2-7	CSGDRVSSYEQYF
TRBV11-2	TRBJ2-4	CASSPESVLDIQYF
TRBV27	TRBJ2-1	CASSLSAGEKGNEQFF
TRBV20-1	TRBJ2-1	CSAEKTGTSGAYEQFF
TRBV19	TRBJ2-1	CASSTPRAGGYNEQFF
TRBV5-1	TRBJ2-7	CASKGTGRYEQYF
TRBV6-4	TRBJ2-4	CASSDPAGGGIQYF
TRBV28	TRBJ1-1	CASSPRMMNTEAFF
TRBV10-3	TRBJ2-7	CAISQATGPSYEQYF
TRBV20-1	TRBJ2-7	CSARSRGGRSYEQYF
TRBV7-9	TRBJ1-4	CASSSWDSGANEKLFF
TRBV5-1	TRBJ2-7	CASSLRTGPAYEQYF
TRBV27	TRBJ2-3	CASSYGTSGGADTQYF
TRBV15	TRBJ1-1	CATSDRLDTEAFF
TRBV28	TRBJ1-5	CASSLPGFTEQPQHF
TRBV9	TRBJ2-1	CASQSGYNEQFF
TRBV7-6	TRBJ2-5	CASSLQGLGETQYF
TRBV14	TRBJ1-4	CASSHRGSNEKLFF
TRBV7-3	TRBJ2-1	CASSLNVLAGAYNEQFF
TRBV27	TRBJ2-1	CASSSFEGGWNEQFF
TRBV29-1	TRBJ2-7	CSVDRGRGASYEQYF
TRBV5-1	TRBJ2-7	CASSLSGGSSYEQYF
TRBV5-5	TRBJ1-1	CASSLNDRGHGEAFF
TRBV6-2/TRBV6-3	TRBJ2-7	CASTEGGEPLGEQYF
TRBV27	TRBJ2-5	CASRYSGRGETQYF
TRBV20-1	TRBJ2-3	CSTFTGDSTDTQYF
TRBV7-9	TRBJ2-1	CASSLTGKEQFF
TRBV7-9	TRBJ2-1	CASSPASTSLLDEQFF
TRBV4-1	TRBJ2-1	CASSQDLVRPGGEQFF
TRBV28	TRBJ2-1	CASSVASSYNEQFF
TRBV7-8	TRBJ2-7	CASSLGDYEQYF
TRBV12-3/TRBV12-4	TRBJ2-6	CASIEPGANVLTF
TRBV20-1	TRBJ2-3	CSARSPSGGSTDTQYF
TRBV7-9	TRBJ1-2	CASSPRVADSNYGYTF
TRBV7-2	TRBJ2-7	CASSPFPGYEQYF
TRBV2	TRBJ2-2	CASGSGSVSPGELFF
TRBV12-3/TRBV12-4	TRBJ1-2	CASNPLGQGAF
TRBV29-1	TRBJ2-1	CSVEAAGVEQFF
TRBV7-6	TRBJ2-3	CASSWLGQGLADTQYF
TRBV20-1	TRBJ1-5	CSARETGGPNQPQHF
TRBV27	TRBJ2-2	CASSGPGTNTGELFF
TRBV20-1	TRBJ2-1	CSAREASGSYNEQFF
TRBV28	TRBJ2-7	CASSPTSSLAYEQYF
TRBV20-1	TRBJ2-7	CSASRGSVEQYF
TRBV7-3	TRBJ2-1	CASSSSGDSYNEQFF
TRBV20-1	TRBJ1-4	CSARGLYNEKLFF